Shown below are 30 T cell receptor beta chains from a single sample sequenced in a study of T cells after yellow fever vaccination (dated by TCRdb to the late 2010s). Taken with the paper, the label for treatment or condition translates to: live attenuated yellow fever vaccine strain. Library generation was performed with 5' RACE. The data were produced on an Illumina HiSeq 2500. TCRdb reprocessed the public reads (quality trimming at Q25 with fastp, clone calling with MiXCR) and kept in-frame beta chains. A single entry per CDR3 protein holds the most common genes and DNA from its merged rows. The sample table shows 450,000 to 650,000 distinct CDR3 sequences, and about 13% are seen once. The ten largest clones add up to about 14% of the sample. Sequences were derived from PBMCs, sampled on the day of the yellow fever booster vaccination. All receptors come from a man aged 30 to 45 who received the YFV17D yellow fever vaccine.

This clonotype was recorded a few times. This chain links TRBV20-1 with TRBJ2-5; 14 positions match TRBD2. The CDR3 sequence is 14 residues long. Germline assignment: CDR1 DFQATT and CDR2 SNEGSKA (reference sequence). V shed 6 bases, J shed 4 bases, and the junction held 4 bases outside the gene matches. The CDR3 sequence: CSARLAGGVETQYF. Here the CDR3 DNA reads TGCAGTGCGAGACTAGCGGGAGGGGTAGAGACCCAGTACTTC.

This clonotype was counted only a few times. This rearrangement joins TRBV29-1 to TRBJ1-1, with D hard to call. CDR1 SQVTM and CDR2 ANQGSEA come from the germline V gene. V was trimmed by 6 bases and J by 2 bases, leaving 10 bases between them. There are 12 residues in the CDR3. In nucleotides, the CDR3 is TGCAGCGTACCCGGATCCAACACTGAAGCTTTCTTT. Protein product: CSVPGSNTEAFF.

CDR3 amino acids: CASVAPSTDTQYF. CDR3 coding DNA: TGCGCCAGCGTAGCACCCTCCACAGATACGCAGTATTTT. The chain has TRBV5-1 and TRBJ2-3, with D unresolved. Trimming shortened V by 7 bases and J by 2 bases, and 11 bases separated the two germline ends. The CDR3 totals 13 residues. Germline CDR1 is SGHRS and CDR2 is YFSETQ. The whole variable domain, remainder taken from reference TRBV5-1 and TRBJ2-3, is KAGVTQTPRYLIKTRGQQVTLSCSPISGHRSVSWYQQTPGQGLQFLFEYFSETQRNKGNFPGRFSGRQFSNSRSEMNVSTLELGDSALYLCASVAPSTDTQYFGPGTRLTVL.

The rearrangement joins TRBV19 to TRBJ2-2; D remains ambiguous. Trimming took off 7 bases at V and 3 bases at J, with 9 bases between the two ends. The V gene's germline CDR1 is LNHDA and CDR2 SQIVND (reference sequence). The CDR3 has 13 residues. CDR3 in amino acids: CASTTSYTGELFF. CDR3 bases: TGTGCCAGTACCACATCTTACACCGGGGAGCTGTTTTTT.

This clonotype was seen a few times. The V call is TRBV11-1, the J call TRBJ2-7; 10 nucleotides match TRBD1. This CDR3 spans 18 amino acids. J lost 2 bases, V lost 3 bases, and 13 bases had no gene match. The germline CDR1 and CDR2 sequences are SGHAT and FQDESV (reference sequence). CDR3 DNA: TGTGCCAGCAGCTTCGAAAACCTAGGGACAGGGGAGACCTACGAGCAGTACTTC. Translating gives CASSFENLGTGETYEQYF.

The CDR3 region is CSVNRDSAYEQYF. The CDR3 coding sequence is TGCAGTGTCAACCGGGACTCGGCCTACGAGCAGTACTTC. V usage is TRBV20-1 and J usage is TRBJ2-7; D is possibly TRBD2 (6 bases). Germline V gives CDR1 DFQATT, CDR2 SNEGSKA (reference sequence). Trimming shortened V by 7 bases and J by 2 bases, and 15 bases separated the two germline ends. The CDR3 runs 13 residues.

This clonotype was detected a few times. This rearrangement joins TRBV19 to TRBJ2-7, with TRBD1 identical over 7 bases. Germline CDR1 LNHDA, CDR2 SQIVND (reference sequence). The CDR3 spans 14 residues. Losses at the gene ends were 4 bases for V and 3 bases for J; bases not matched to a gene: 6. CDR3 region: CASSSRDRYYEQYF. CDR3 bases: TGTGCCAGTAGTAGTCGGGACAGATACTACGAGCAGTACTTC.

The chain combines TRBV5-4 with TRBJ2-2; D remains ambiguous. The CDR3 contains 14 residues. Germline assignment: CDR1 SGHNT and CDR2 YYREEE (reference sequence). V was cut by 4 bases and J by 6 bases, with 13 bases left in between. The CDR3 DNA sequence: TGTGCCAGCAGCCGCACCGACGGGCCCGGGGAGCTGTTTTTT. Protein sequence: CASSRTDGPGELFF.

This clonotype was detected only a few times. The CDR3 nucleotides read TGTGCCAGCGAGGGCCCCCGCGCTGGGGCGCAGTATTTT. It codes for CASEGPRAGAQYF. The V call is TRBV7-8, the J call TRBJ2-3, with a weak D call TRBD2 (5 bases). There are 13 residues in the CDR3. The ends were cut back, 8 bases at V and 10 bases at J, with 19 bases in the middle. Germline lookup yields CDR1 SGHVS and CDR2 FQNEAQ.

This clonotype has just one count. V usage is TRBV7-8 and J usage is TRBJ2-6; no firm D call. Looked up from germline, CDR1 is SGHVS and CDR2 is FQNEAQ. The V and J ends lost 9 bases and 0 bases respectively, with 18 bases between them. This CDR3 has 17 residues. The CDR3 bases are TGTGCCAGGACCCCCGGGTTTCTCTTCTCTGGGGCCAACGTCCTGACTTTC. Translated: CARTPGFLFSGANVLTF. The variable domain in full, completed from reference TRBV7-8 and TRBJ2-6, reads GAGVSQSPRYKVAKRGQDVALRCDPISGHVSLFWYQQALGQGPEFLTYFQNEAQLDKSGLPSDRFFAERPEGSVSTLKIQRTQQEDSAVYLCARTPGFLFSGANVLTFGAGSRLTVL.

This sequence joins TRBV5-1 and TRBJ1-1; no reliable D call. This CDR3 contains 12 residues. V was clipped by 4 bases and J by 3 bases, with 7 bases between them. In germline, CDR1 is SGHRS, CDR2 YFSETQ. CDR3 bases: TGCGCCAGCAGCGGGGTACACACTGAAGCTTTCTTT. Protein sequence: CASSGVHTEAFF.

This clonotype occurred many times. The V and J genes are TRBV7-3 and TRBJ1-1; D gene uncertain. The V gene's germline CDR1 is SGHTA and CDR2 FQGTGA. Trimming left V 0 bases short and J 6 bases short, with 8 bases between. There are 13 residues in the CDR3. The CDR3: CASSLTPPSEAFF. Here the CDR3 DNA reads TGTGCCAGCAGCTTAACCCCGCCTTCTGAAGCTTTCTTT.

This clonotype turned up a few times. V and J are TRBV12-3 or TRBV12-4 and TRBJ1-4, with D uncertain. V dropped 2 bases and J dropped 7 bases, with 14 bases sitting between them. This CDR3 comprises 15 residues. As DNA, the CDR3 is TGTGCCAGCAGTTTATCAGGCCGGCTGGGTGAAAAACTGTTTTTT. This sequence encodes CASSLSGRLGEKLFF.

This clonotype was counted between two and nine times. This chain joins TRBV27 and TRBJ1-6; D ambiguous. The length of the CDR3 is 12 residues. From germline, CDR1 is MNHEY and CDR2 SMNVEV (reference sequence). V was trimmed by 4 bases and J by 6 bases, leaving 4 bases between them. The chain's CDR3 is CASSSANSPLHF. CDR3 nucleotides: TGTGCCAGCAGTTCGGCTAATTCACCCCTCCACTTT.

V and J are TRBV10-3 and TRBJ2-1, with a tentative D call TRBD1 (6 bases). CDR3 length: 13 amino acids. Germline lookup yields CDR1 ENHRY and CDR2 SYGVKD. The V end was cut by 6 bases, the J end by 6 bases, with 12 bases between. DNA for the CDR3: TGTGCCATCAGCCTCGGACAGCCCAATGAGCAGTTCTTC. It codes for CAISLGQPNEQFF.

The chain combines TRBV29-1 with TRBJ2-1, with TRBD1 matching 10 bases. CDR3 length equals 13 residues. The V segment lost 3 bases and the J segment 8 bases; nucleotides outside the gene matches: 4. The germline CDR1 and CDR2 sequences are SQVTM and ANQGSEA. Here the CDR3 reads CSVDVDRGYEQFF. The CDR3 DNA reads as TGCAGCGTTGACGTGGACAGGGGGTATGAGCAGTTCTTC.

This clonotype was detected a few times. This chain joins TRBV4-3 and TRBJ2-3; TRBD1 might be the D (5 bases). V dropped 0 bases and J dropped 6 bases, with 13 bases sitting between them. Germline V lookup: CDR1 LGHNA, CDR2 YSLEER. The CDR3 is 15 residues long. CDR3 in amino acids: CASSQEGQGGDTQYF. Written as DNA, the CDR3 is TGCGCCAGCAGCCAAGAAGGCCAGGGTGGGGATACGCAGTATTTT.

This clonotype was observed a few times. This rearrangement joins TRBV7-9 to TRBJ2-3; D tentatively reads TRBD1 or TRBD2 (5 bases each). Deletions cut 1 base from V and 2 bases from J, with 13 bases between. In germline, CDR1 is SEHNR, CDR2 FQNEAQ (reference sequence). The CDR3 has 16 residues. The CDR3 DNA follows: TGTGCCAGCAGCTTAGATGGATGGGGACCCACAGATACGCAGTATTTT. Protein: CASSLDGWGPTDTQYF.

This clonotype has at least ten counts. The chain carries TRBV14 and TRBJ2-7; the D gene is possibly TRBD2 (5 bases). Trimming left V 1 base short and J 2 bases short, with 9 bases between. The CDR3 spans 14 residues. Germline values: CDR1 SGHDN, CDR2 FVKESK. The CDR3 DNA reads as TGTGCCAGCAGCCAAGTCAGCGGAGCCTACGAGCAGTACTTC. Amino acid sequence: CASSQVSGAYEQYF.

V usage is TRBV4-1 and J usage is TRBJ2-2, with 7 bases that match TRBD2. CDR3 size: 15 residues. J lost 6 bases, V lost 7 bases, and 11 bases had no gene match. Germline V gene sequence: CDR1 MGHRA, CDR2 YSYEKL. For the CDR3, the DNA is TGCGCCAGCACCCCTGTGGGAGGGCCACCCGGGGAGCTGTTTTTT. This sequence encodes CASTPVGGPPGELFF.

The chain carries TRBV10-1 and TRBJ2-1, with 8 bases aligning to TRBD1. Germline CDR1 and CDR2: WNHNN and SYGVQD (reference sequence). The CDR3 sequence is 16 residues long. Trimming cost V 3 bases and J 2 bases; bases outside gene matches: 6. CDR3 sequence: CASSEKGQGAYNEQFF. The CDR3, as DNA: TGCGCCAGCAGTGAAAAAGGACAGGGTGCCTACAATGAGCAGTTCTTC.

This rearrangement joins TRBV6-2 or TRBV6-3 to TRBJ2-3, with D perhaps TRBD2 (6 bases). The ends were cut back, 7 bases at V and 3 bases at J, with 14 bases in the middle. The germline gives CDR1 MNHEY, CDR2 SVGEGT. CDR3 length equals 14 residues. CDR3 in amino acids: CASNRRATTDTQYF. The CDR3 DNA is TGTGCCAGCAACCGGAGGGCCACAACAGATACGCAGTATTTT.

This chain joins TRBV3-1 and TRBJ2-1; 10 bases line up with TRBD2. The CDR3 runs 17 residues. Germline V gene lookup returns CDR1 LGHDT and CDR2 YNNKEL (reference sequence). Trimming cost V 4 bases and J 8 bases; bases outside gene matches: 14. The chain's CDR3 is CASSRSSSGGGRDEQFF. The CDR3 nucleotides are TGTGCCAGCAGCCGATCATCTAGCGGGGGAGGTCGGGATGAGCAGTTCTTC.

This clonotype was seen a handful of times. The rearrangement uses TRBV14 and TRBJ2-1; D unresolved. Trimming took off 2 bases at V and 8 bases at J, with 4 bases between the two ends. Germline V lookup: CDR1 SGHDN, CDR2 FVKESK. The CDR3 is 11 amino acids. The CDR3 sequence is CASSQNYEQFF. The CDR3 coding sequence is TGTGCCAGCAGCCAAAACTATGAGCAGTTCTTC.

This clonotype was observed a few times. The chain uses TRBV24-1 and TRBJ2-3, with 9 bases aligning to TRBD2. With V trimmed by 2 bases and J by 7 bases, 12 bases remained unmatched. The CDR3 extends over 17 amino acids. Germline CDR1 reads KGHDR; CDR2 reads SFDVKD. Here the CDR3 DNA reads TGTGCCACCAGTGATTCGCTGACTAGCGGAGGGTGGTATACGCAGTATTTT. Translated: CATSDSLTSGGWYTQYF.

This clonotype was detected only a few times. The chain joins TRBV30 to TRBJ1-5; D is unresolved. V dropped 4 bases and J dropped 4 bases, with 17 bases sitting between them. Germline lookup yields CDR1 GTSNPN and CDR2 SVGIG (reference sequence). CDR3 length: 15 amino acids. In DNA, the CDR3 is TGTGCCTGGAAGGATCACACTCCAGTAAATCAGCCCCAGCATTTT. This sequence encodes CAWKDHTPVNQPQHF.

This clonotype appeared a few times. The chain combines TRBV7-2 with TRBJ2-1; D is unresolved. Per germline, CDR1 SGHTA and CDR2 FQGNSA. The CDR3 sequence is 15 residues long. V lost 1 base to trimming and J lost 2 bases, with 9 bases between them. CDR3 amino acids: CASSLVEKTYNEQFF. DNA for the CDR3: TGTGCCAGCAGCTTAGTGGAGAAGACCTACAATGAGCAGTTCTTC.

This chain connects TRBV15 to TRBJ2-1, with D perhaps matching TRBD1 (6 bases). V lost 4 bases and J 4 bases, leaving 14 bases between the germline ends. The CDR3 has 15 amino acids. Germline V lookup: CDR1 LNHNV, CDR2 YYDKDF (reference sequence). The DNA of the CDR3 is TGTGCCACCAGCATGGACAGACTCTCTTACAATGAGCAGTTCTTC. Protein sequence: CATSMDRLSYNEQFF. The entire variable domain, with the rest obtained from reference TRBV15 and TRBJ2-1, is as follows: DAMVIQNPRYQVTQFGKPVTLSCSQTLNHNVMYWYQQKSSQAPKLLFHYYDKDFNNEADTPDNFQSRRPNTSFCFLDIRSPGLGDTAMYLCATSMDRLSYNEQFFGPGTRLTVL.

This clonotype came up a few times. The chain is built from TRBV9 and TRBJ2-1; 7 bases align to TRBD2. The CDR3 extends over 15 amino acids. Germline V CDR1 and CDR2: SGDLS, YYNGEE. V was pared by 1 base and J by 9 bases, with 10 bases of the junction left unmatched. The CDR3 here is CASSVSARGRLEQFF. The CDR3 bases are TGTGCCAGCAGCGTATCGGCCCGCGGGAGACTTGAGCAGTTCTTC.

The sample holds a few counts of this clonotype. The V call is TRBV3-1, the J call TRBJ2-1; 12 bases line up with TRBD2. V lost 3 bases, J lost 10 bases, and 13 bases stayed unmatched. This CDR3 spans 17 amino acids. Germline loops: CDR1 LGHDT, CDR2 YNNKEL (reference sequence). The CDR3 sequence: CASSHSSLAGGWGEQFF. CDR3 sequence (DNA): TGTGCCAGCAGCCACTCCTCTCTAGCGGGAGGGTGGGGAGAGCAGTTCTTC.